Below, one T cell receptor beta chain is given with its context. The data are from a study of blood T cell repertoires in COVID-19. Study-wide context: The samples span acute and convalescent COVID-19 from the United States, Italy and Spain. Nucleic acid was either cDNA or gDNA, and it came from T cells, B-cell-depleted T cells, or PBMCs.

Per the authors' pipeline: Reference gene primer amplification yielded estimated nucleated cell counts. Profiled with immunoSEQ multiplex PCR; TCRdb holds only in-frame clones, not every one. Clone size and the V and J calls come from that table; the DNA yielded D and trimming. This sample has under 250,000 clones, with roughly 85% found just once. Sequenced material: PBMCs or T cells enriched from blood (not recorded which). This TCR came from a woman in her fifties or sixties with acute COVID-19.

The CDR3 sequence is CASSEAGLPEAFF. CDR3 nucleotides: TGTGCCAGCAGCGAAGCAGGGTTACCTGAAGCTTTCTTT. The chain carries TRBV7-9 and TRBJ1-1; tentative D call: TRBD1 (5 bases). Per the germline V gene, CDR1 is SEHNR and CDR2 is FQNEAQ (reference sequence). The CDR3 contains 13 residues. V was trimmed by 5 bases and J by 6 bases, leaving 13 bases between them.